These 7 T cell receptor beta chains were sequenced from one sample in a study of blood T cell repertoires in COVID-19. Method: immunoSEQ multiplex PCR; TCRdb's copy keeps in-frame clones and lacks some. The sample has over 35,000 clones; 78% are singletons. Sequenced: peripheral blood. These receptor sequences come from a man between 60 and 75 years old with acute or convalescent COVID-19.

The CDR3: CASSLYQAGWGNTIYF. CDR3 DNA: TGTGCCAGCAGCTTATATCAAGCCGGGTGGGGAAACACCATATATTTT. The chain couples TRBV7-9 to TRBJ1-3; D gene uncertain. There are 16 residues in the CDR3. Germline CDR1 and CDR2: SEHNR and FQNEAQ (reference sequence). V was shortened by 2 bases and J by 4 bases, with 15 bases between the two germline ends.

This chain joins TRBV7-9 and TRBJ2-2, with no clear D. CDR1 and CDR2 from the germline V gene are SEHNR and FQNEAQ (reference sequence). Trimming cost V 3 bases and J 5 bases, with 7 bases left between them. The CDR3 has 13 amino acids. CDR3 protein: CASSFVQTGELFF. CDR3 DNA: TGTGCCAGCAGCTTCGTCCAGACCGGGGAGCTGTTTTTT.

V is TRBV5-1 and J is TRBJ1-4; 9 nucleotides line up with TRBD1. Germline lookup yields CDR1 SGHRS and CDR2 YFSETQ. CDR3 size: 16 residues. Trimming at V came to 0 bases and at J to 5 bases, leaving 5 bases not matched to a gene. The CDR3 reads CASSLEGQGGNEKLFF. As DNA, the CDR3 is TGCGCCAGCAGCTTGGAGGGACAGGGTGGGAATGAAAAACTGTTTTTT.

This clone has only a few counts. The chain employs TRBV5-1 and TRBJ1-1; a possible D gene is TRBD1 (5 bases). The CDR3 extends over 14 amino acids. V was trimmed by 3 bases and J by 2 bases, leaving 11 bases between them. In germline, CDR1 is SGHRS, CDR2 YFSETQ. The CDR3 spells CASSSQGPNTEAFF. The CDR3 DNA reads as TGCGCCAGCAGCTCCCAGGGCCCCAACACTGAAGCTTTCTTT.

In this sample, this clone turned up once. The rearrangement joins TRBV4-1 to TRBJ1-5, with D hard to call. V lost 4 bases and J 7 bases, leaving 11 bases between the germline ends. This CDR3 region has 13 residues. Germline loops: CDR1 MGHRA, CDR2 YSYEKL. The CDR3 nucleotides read TGCGCCAGCAGCCCGGGTCTCGGCCAGCCCCAGCATTTT. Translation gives CASSPGLGQPQHF.

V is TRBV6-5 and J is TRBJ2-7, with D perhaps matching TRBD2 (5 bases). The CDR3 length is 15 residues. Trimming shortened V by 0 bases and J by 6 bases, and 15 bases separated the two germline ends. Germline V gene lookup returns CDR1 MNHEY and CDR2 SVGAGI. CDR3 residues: CASSYSAADGSEQYF. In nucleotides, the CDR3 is TGTGCCAGCAGTTACTCAGCGGCAGATGGCAGCGAGCAGTACTTC.

CDR3 in amino acids: CASEKPYSNQPQHF. As DNA, the CDR3 is TGTGCCAGTGAGAAACCTTATAGCAATCAGCCCCAGCATTTT. The gene calls are TRBV19 and TRBJ1-5, with D hard to call. CDR1 and CDR2 (germline): LNHDA, SQIVND (reference sequence). The V end was cut by 8 bases, the J end by 0 bases, with 11 bases between. The CDR3 runs to 14 residues.